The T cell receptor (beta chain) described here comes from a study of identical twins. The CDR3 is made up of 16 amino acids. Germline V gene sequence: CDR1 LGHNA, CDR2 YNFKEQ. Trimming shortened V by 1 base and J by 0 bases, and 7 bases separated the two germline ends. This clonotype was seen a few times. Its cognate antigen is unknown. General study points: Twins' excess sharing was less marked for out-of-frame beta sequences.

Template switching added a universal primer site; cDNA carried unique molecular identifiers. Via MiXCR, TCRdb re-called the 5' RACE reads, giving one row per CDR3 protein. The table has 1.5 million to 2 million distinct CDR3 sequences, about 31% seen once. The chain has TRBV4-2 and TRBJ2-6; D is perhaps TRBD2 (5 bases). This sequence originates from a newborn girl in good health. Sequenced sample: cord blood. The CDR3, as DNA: TGTGCCAGCAGCCAAGGCCGGGGCTCTGGGGCCAACGTCCTGACTTTC. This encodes CASSQGRGSGANVLTF.